Presented here are 4 T cell receptor beta chains from one specimen sequenced in a study of blood T cells in healthy people across ages. A second PCR of roughly 7 to 11 cycles used a sample-barcoded 5' primer and a J-beta primer mix. TCRdb re-analysed the 5' RACE reads in MiXCR, keeping a single row per CDR3 protein. The sample has about 730,000 distinct CDR3 sequences; roughly 45% are singletons. The sequenced sample was blood. These receptors originate from a woman aged 60-75 years in good health.

The CDR3, as DNA: TGTGCCAGCAGTTACGTAGGCGGCAGCCTCGAGCAGTACTTC. Its translation is CASSYVGGSLEQYF. The V gene is TRBV6-6, the J gene TRBJ2-7; D remains ambiguous. CDR3 length: 14 residues. Trimming removed 2 bases at V and 6 bases at J, with 14 bases between. Germline V gene data show CDR1 as MNHNY and CDR2 as SVGAGI (reference sequence).

This clonotype was found once. V is TRBV20-1 and J is TRBJ2-3; the match to TRBD2 covers 9 bases. V gave up 6 bases and J gave up 7 bases; unmatched junction bases: 11. The germline gives CDR1 DFQATT, CDR2 SNEGSKA (reference sequence). This CDR3 is 14 amino acids long. The CDR3 protein is CSAIDSGGQHTQYF. Written as DNA, the CDR3 is TGCAGTGCAATTGATAGCGGGGGCCAGCATACGCAGTATTTT.

DNA for the CDR3: TGTGCCAGCAGCATTACGCCGGGACTACCGTACAATGAGCAGTTCTTC. Its translation: CASSITPGLPYNEQFF. The chain uses TRBV27 and TRBJ2-1; the match to TRBD2 covers 7 bases. The CDR3 contains 16 residues. Germline assignment: CDR1 MNHEY and CDR2 SMNVEV (reference sequence). V dropped 6 bases and J dropped 4; count of bases not matched to a gene: 12.

The chain has TRBV12-3 or TRBV12-4 and TRBJ2-3; 13 bases are a match to TRBD2. The CDR3 sequence is 15 residues long. The V gene end was trimmed by 5 bases and the J gene end by 3 bases; junction bases not matched to a gene: 2. Written as DNA, the CDR3 is TGTGCCAGCAGTGGGGGACTAGCGGGGACAGATACGCAGTATTTT. It codes for CASSGGLAGTDTQYF.